A selection of T cell receptor beta chains follows, all from one sample in a study of T cells in localized non-small cell lung cancer. Sequenced by immunoSEQ multiplex PCR; TCRdb stores in-frame clones only, minus some. The data hold 72,000 or so clones, with roughly 81% observed a single time. The material sequenced was peripheral blood, taken before any cancer treatment. The receptor set was obtained from a female donor over 55 with stage I lung adenocarcinoma. CDR3s include the opening cysteine and the closing phenylalanine or tryptophan. D genes are given only for firm matches. Not every row has a clone size; where given, it reads once, few, many or a size class.

v_gene	abundance	j_gene	d_gene	CDR3aa	CDR3nt
TRBV7-7	once	TRBJ2-5	TRBD2	CASSFSGAQETQYF	TGTGCTAGCAGTTTTAGCGGGGCTCAAGAGACCCAGTACTTC
TRBV7-9	few	TRBJ1-5	.	CASSLMTSNQPQHF	TGTGCCAGCAGCTTAATGACTAGCAATCAGCCCCAGCATTTT
TRBV10-1	.	TRBJ2-3	.	CASSESDRRTDTQYF	TGCGCCAGCAGTGAGTCCGACAGGCGCACAGATACGCAGTATTTT
TRBV27	.	TRBJ2-7	TRBD2	CASSPKGLAGVYEQYF	TGTGCCAGCAGTCCTAAGGGACTAGCGGGAGTCTACGAGCAGTACTTC
TRBV6-5	.	TRBJ2-7	.	CASSSPNPPYEQYF	TGTGCCAGCAGTTCCCCCAACCCACCCTACGAGCAGTACTTC
TRBV19	.	TRBJ2-6	.	CASSIESLISGANVLTF	TGTGCCAGTAGTATAGAAAGTTTGATCTCTGGGGCCAACGTCCTGACTTTC
TRBV7-9	.	TRBJ2-5	.	CASSSGAEETQYF	TGTGCCAGCAGTTCAGGGGCGGAAGAGACCCAGTACTTC
TRBV7-9	.	TRBJ2-7	.	CASRPSAAYEQYF	TGTGCCAGCAGACCCTCCGCAGCATACGAGCAGTACTTC
TRBV2	.	TRBJ2-3	TRBD2	CASGPAGNTDTQYF	TGTGCCAGCGGGCCAGCGGGGAACACAGATACGCAGTATTTT
TRBV5-1	.	TRBJ2-2	TRBD1	CASSLVSGGARSTGELFF	TGCGCCAGCAGCTTGGTATCAGGGGGCGCGAGAAGCACCGGGGAGCTGTTTTTT
TRBV9	.	TRBJ1-2	.	CASSGGPAQRYGYTF	TGTGCCAGCAGCGGAGGGCCCGCCCAGAGGTATGGCTACACCTTC
TRBV15	.	TRBJ2-2	.	CATSRDYLGTGELFF	TGTGCCACCAGCAGAGATTATTTGGGTACCGGGGAGCTGTTTTTT
TRBV7-9	.	TRBJ2-3	TRBD2	CASSQSGITDTQYF	TGTGCCAGCAGCCAAAGCGGGATCACAGATACGCAGTATTTT
TRBV2	.	TRBJ1-1	TRBD1	CASKRDRGRNWDTEAFF	TGTGCCAGCAAGAGAGACAGGGGGAGGAATTGGGACACTGAAGCTTTCTTT
TRBV13	.	TRBJ1-4	.	CASSNGGKTNEKLFF	TGTGCCAGCTCCAACGGGGGAAAGACTAATGAAAAACTGTTTTTT
TRBV5-6	.	TRBJ2-3	TRBD2	CASSLTSGMTDTQYF	TGTGCCAGCAGCTTGACTAGCGGGATGACAGATACGCAGTATTTT
TRBV6-5	.	TRBJ2-2	.	CASSYRQGRAGELFF	TGTGCCAGCAGTTACCGGCAGGGAAGGGCCGGGGAGCTGTTTTTT
TRBV11-2	.	TRBJ1-3	TRBD1	CASSPTGSPIYF	TGTGCCAGCAGCCCGACAGGGTCCCCCATATATTTT
TRBV11-2	many	TRBJ2-1	.	CASIHYKGNEQFF	TGTGCCAGCATACACTATAAGGGCAATGAGCAGTTCTTC
TRBV6-4	.	TRBJ1-1	.	CASSAKPGGDTEAFF	TGTGCCAGCAGTGCCAAACCGGGAGGGGACACTGAAGCTTTCTTT
TRBV28	.	TRBJ1-1	TRBD1	CASSTGGTEAFF	TGTGCCAGCAGTACAGGGGGCACTGAAGCTTTCTTT
TRBV5-3	.	TRBJ2-7	.	CASSLEGQALHEQYF	TGTGCCAGCAGCTTGGAGGGCCAAGCCCTCCACGAGCAGTACTTC
TRBV19	.	TRBJ2-1	TRBD2	CASSRASGGSYNEQFF	TGTGCCAGTAGTAGGGCTAGCGGGGGATCCTACAATGAGCAGTTCTTC
TRBV6-6	.	TRBJ1-1	.	CAVGGRRSEAFF	TGCGCCGTTGGGGGCCGAAGATCTGAAGCTTTCTTT
TRBV7-9	.	TRBJ1-2	.	CASSFGVEAYGYTF	TGTGCCAGCAGCTTTGGGGTAGAAGCTTATGGCTACACCTTC
TRBV6-4	.	TRBJ1-1	.	CASSESENTEAFF	TGTGCCAGCAGTGAATCCGAGAACACTGAAGCTTTCTTT
TRBV19	.	TRBJ1-5	.	CASSWSGSNQPQHF	TGTGCCAGTAGTTGGTCCGGGAGCAATCAGCCCCAGCATTTT
TRBV27	.	TRBJ2-5	TRBD1	CASSHGQGARETQYF	TGTGCCAGCAGCCACGGACAGGGGGCGCGGGAGACCCAGTACTTC
TRBV18	.	TRBJ1-2	.	CASSSLDVAYGYTF	TGTGCCAGCTCAAGCTTAGACGTGGCTTATGGCTACACCTTC
TRBV11-3	.	TRBJ2-3	.	CASSGPDTQYF	TGTGCCAGCAGTGGTCCAGATACGCAGTATTTT
TRBV4-1	.	TRBJ1-1	.	CASSQERGGTEAFF	TGCGCCAGCAGCCAAGAGAGAGGGGGCACTGAAGCTTTCTTT
TRBV2	.	TRBJ2-1	.	CASSETVYNEQFF	TGTGCCAGCAGTGAAACAGTATACAATGAGCAGTTCTTC
TRBV9	.	TRBJ2-3	.	CASSGSGEQGRYTDTQYF	TGTGCCAGCAGCGGATCAGGGGAACAGGGAAGGTACACAGATACGCAGTATTTT
TRBV5-4	.	TRBJ1-3	TRBD1	CASSQGKGAKGNTIYF	TGTGCCAGCAGCCAGGGGAAGGGGGCGAAAGGAAACACCATATATTTT
TRBV4-1	.	TRBJ2-7	.	CASSLNRDSYEQYF	TGCGCCAGCAGCCTCAACAGGGACTCCTACGAGCAGTACTTC
TRBV7-3	.	TRBJ2-7	TRBD2	CASSPPGAGWHEQYF	TGTGCCAGCAGCCCCCCGGGAGCGGGATGGCACGAGCAGTACTTC
TRBV4-2	.	TRBJ2-7	TRBD2	CASSLISGSDEQYF	TGTGCCAGCAGCTTGATTAGCGGGAGTGACGAGCAGTACTTC
TRBV7-9	.	TRBJ1-5	.	CASSLDIGGGQPQHF	TGTGCCAGCAGCTTAGACATCGGGGGCGGTCAGCCCCAGCATTTT